The 28 T cell receptor beta chains listed next were all sequenced from one sample in a study of blood T cell repertoires in COVID-19. Data came from immunoSEQ multiplex PCR; TCRdb stores just in-frame clones and leaves some out. The sample consists of about 88,000 clones, 80% to 90% of them appearing once. Sequenced input: peripheral blood. The receptors here all came from an elderly man with acute or convalescent COVID-19.

This chain uses TRBV3-1 (or the pseudogene TRBV3-2) with TRBJ2-2; TRBD2 aligns across 9 bases. The CDR3 consists of 17 residues. The germline V gene encodes CDR1 LGHDT and CDR2 YNNKEL (reference sequence). The J segment lost 2 bases and the V segment lost 0 bases, leaving 4 bases of the junction unmatched. The CDR3 loop is CASSQENSGGNTGELFF. CDR3 sequence (DNA): TGTGCCAGCAGCCAAGAGAATAGCGGGGGAAACACCGGGGAGCTGTTTTTT.

The chain joins TRBV5-1 to TRBJ1-3; TRBD1 might be the D (5 bases). The ends were cut back, 1 base at V and 0 bases at J, with 11 bases in the middle. The CDR3 extends over 16 amino acids. The germline gives CDR1 SGHRS, CDR2 YFSETQ. The CDR3 nucleotides are TGCGCCAGCAGCTTGTCGGGGGTTGACTCTGGAAACACCATATATTTT. Protein: CASSLSGVDSGNTIYF.

To note about this clone: Different DNA sequences within this sample yield the same CDR3. The rearrangement links TRBV29-1 to TRBJ1-1; TRBD1 agrees at 7 bases. This CDR3 has 12 amino acids. J lost 3 bases, V lost 4 bases, and 2 bases had no gene match. The germline CDR1 and CDR2 sequences are SQVTM and ANQGSEA. The CDR3 spells CSVAGGDTEAFF. CDR3 bases: TGCAGCGTTGCAGGGGGAGACACTGAAGCTTTCTTT.

V gene TRBV6-2 or TRBV6-3 combines with J gene TRBJ2-7, with a tentative D call TRBD1 (6 bases). The CDR3 has 15 residues. Germline CDR1 is MNHEY and CDR2 is SVGEGT. With 2 bases removed from V and 2 bases from J, the gap between germline ends came to 13 bases. CDR3 bases: TGTGCCAGCAGTTACCGGGTGGGGGCCGCCTACGAGCAGTACTTC. It translates to CASSYRVGAAYEQYF.

The J gene is TRBJ2-3, the V gene TRBV5-1, with 10 nucleotides matching TRBD1. This CDR3 has 15 amino acids. The germline CDR1 and CDR2 sequences are SGHRS and YFSETQ. With 0 bases clipped from V and 3 bases from J, the junction kept 1 base outside the gene matches. This CDR3 reads CASSLVGQGTDTQYF. The CDR3 DNA sequence: TGCGCCAGCAGCTTGGTGGGACAGGGGACAGATACGCAGTATTTT.

The CDR3 sequence is CASGGQYSPLHF. Here the CDR3 DNA reads TGTGCCAGCGGGGGACAGTATTCACCCCTCCACTTT. The chain recombines TRBV27 with TRBJ1-6, with 7 bases matching TRBD1. CDR1 is MNHEY, CDR2 SMNVEV, per germline (reference sequence). The CDR3 sequence is 12 residues long. V lost 8 bases to trimming and J lost 8 bases; unmatched junction nucleotides: 3.

This chain links TRBV10-3 with TRBJ1-5; 7 nucleotides align to TRBD1. The CDR3 contains 16 residues. In germline, CDR1 is ENHRY, CDR2 SYGVKD. V shed 2 bases, J shed 0 bases, and the junction held 4 bases outside the gene matches. The chain's CDR3 is CAISEGDRPSNQPQHF. The CDR3 nucleotides are TGTGCCATCAGTGAGGGGGACAGACCTAGCAATCAGCCCCAGCATTTT.

The chain has TRBV28 and TRBJ1-2, with 7 nucleotides matching TRBD1. In germline, CDR1 is MDHEN, CDR2 SYDVKM. V lost 6 bases, J lost 6 bases, and 7 bases stayed unmatched. The CDR3 has 13 amino acids. This chain's CDR3 is CASSRDSVHGYTF. Here the CDR3 DNA reads TGTGCCAGCAGCCGGGACAGTGTCCATGGCTACACCTTC.

The rearrangement links TRBV18 to TRBJ2-3; 13 positions agree with TRBD2. Germline V gene lookup returns CDR1 KGHSH and CDR2 LQKENI. There are 15 residues in the CDR3. J lost 5 bases, V lost 6 bases, and 5 bases had no gene match. DNA for the CDR3: TGTGCCAGCTCCAAGGGACTAGCGGGAATAGATACGCAGTATTTT. This gives the protein CASSKGLAGIDTQYF.

The V gene is TRBV6-5, the J gene TRBJ2-7, with a weak D call TRBD2 (5 bases). The CDR3 has 12 amino acids. Trimming shortened V by 3 bases and J by 8 bases, and 11 bases separated the two germline ends. CDR1 and CDR2 from the germline V gene are MNHEY and SVGAGI. In DNA form, the CDR3 reads TGTGCCAGCAGTTATTCGGGAATCAAGCAGTACTTC. It codes for CASSYSGIKQYF.

The V gene is TRBV28, the J gene TRBJ1-4; 9 bases line up with TRBD1. V lost 4 bases to trimming and J lost 5 bases; unmatched junction nucleotides: 2. The germline V gene encodes CDR1 MDHEN and CDR2 SYDVKM. This CDR3 is 14 amino acids long. CDR3 DNA: TGTGCCAGCAGTTCGGGACAGGGCAATGAAAAACTGTTTTTT. Translated, it gives CASSSGQGNEKLFF.

This chain joins TRBV7-3 and TRBJ1-6; TRBD1 matches 7 bases. The CDR3 length is 14 residues. The V gene's germline CDR1 is SGHTA and CDR2 FQGTGA. J gave up 6 bases and V 4 bases, and 3 bases lay outside the gene matches. This CDR3 reads CASSSGQPNSPLHF. CDR3 nucleotide sequence: TGTGCCAGCAGCTCGGGACAGCCTAATTCACCCCTCCACTTT.

The J gene is TRBJ2-1, the V gene TRBV5-1; 7 positions agree with TRBD1. Trimming took 3 bases from V and 4 from J; bases not matched to a gene: 7. This CDR3 has 15 amino acids. The germline V gene encodes CDR1 SGHRS and CDR2 YFSETQ. The CDR3 bases are TGCGCCAGCAGCTCCGACAGGGTTGGGTACAATGAGCAGTTCTTC. It translates to CASSSDRVGYNEQFF.

This clone was recorded a few times. V gene TRBV14 combines with J gene TRBJ1-2, with 8 bases matching TRBD1. With 3 bases clipped from V and 2 bases from J, the junction kept 5 bases outside the gene matches. This CDR3 region has 15 residues. The germline V gene encodes CDR1 SGHDN and CDR2 FVKESK. The CDR3 DNA reads TGTGCCAGCAGCCATAGACAGGGGTGGAACTATGGCTACACCTTC. It codes for CASSHRQGWNYGYTF.

The gene calls are TRBV5-1 and TRBJ1-1; D is possibly TRBD1 (6 bases). CDR1 and CDR2 (germline): SGHRS, YFSETQ. The CDR3 has 14 residues. The ends were cut back, 3 bases at V and 3 bases at J, with 12 bases in the middle. The CDR3 DNA is TGCGCCAGCAGCTCAACGGACAGCTACACTGAAGCTTTCTTT. Translating it yields CASSSTDSYTEAFF.

The chain uses TRBV4-1 and TRBJ2-7; a weak D match, TRBD1 (6 bases). V dropped 0 bases and J dropped 3 bases, with 9 bases sitting between them. This CDR3 region has 14 residues. CDR1 and CDR2 (germline): MGHRA, YSYEKL. CDR3 DNA: TGCGCCAGCAGCCAAGATGGACAGATCTACGAGCAGTACTTC. It translates to CASSQDGQIYEQYF.

V and J are TRBV7-2 and TRBJ2-5; 7 nucleotides align to TRBD2. The CDR3 runs to 13 residues. Trimming removed 5 bases from V and 4 bases from J; junction bases left unmatched: 4. Germline CDR1 reads SGHTA; CDR2 reads FQGNSA. In DNA, the CDR3 is TGTGCCAGCAGCGGGGGGGGAGGAGAGACCCAGTACTTC. Translation gives CASSGGGGETQYF.

This chain uses TRBV7-8 with TRBJ2-5; the D gene is possibly TRBD1 (6 bases). Between the trimmed V and J ends, which lost 5 bases and 5 bases, there was a span of 18 bases. The CDR3 is 15 amino acids. CDR1 and CDR2 from the germline V gene are SGHVS and FQNEAQ. The CDR3 nucleotides read TGTGCCAGCAGCCGTACAGGGAACCCTTCGGAGACCCAGTACTTC. It yields the protein CASSRTGNPSETQYF.

This chain uses TRBV30 with TRBJ2-5, with D possibly being TRBD1 (5 bases). There are 14 residues in the CDR3. Trimming shortened V by 7 bases and J by 4 bases, and 19 bases separated the two germline ends. Germline V gene sequence: CDR1 GTSNPN, CDR2 SVGIG (reference sequence). CDR3 in amino acids: CASLLPPQGETQYF. In nucleotides, the CDR3 is TGTGCCTCCTTGCTCCCCCCCCAGGGAGAGACCCAGTACTTC.

The chain is built from TRBV6-5 and TRBJ2-1; D uncertain. V lost 7 bases and J lost 5, with 12 bases in between. This CDR3 contains 13 residues. Per the germline V gene, CDR1 is MNHEY and CDR2 is SVGAGI. The CDR3 reads CASKYSHNNEQFF. The CDR3 region has the DNA TGTGCCAGCAAATACTCCCACAACAATGAGCAGTTCTTC.

This chain links TRBV9 with TRBJ2-5; D remains unclear. This CDR3 spans 14 amino acids. Germline CDR1 is SGDLS and CDR2 is YYNGEE. Trimming removed 0 bases from V and 5 bases from J, with 11 bases in between. The CDR3 reads CASSVAWSRETQYF. The CDR3 coding sequence is TGTGCCAGCAGCGTAGCCTGGTCCCGGGAGACCCAGTACTTC.

This chain links TRBV5-4 with TRBJ2-7; 11 positions agree with TRBD1. V lost 4 bases, J lost 2 bases, and 8 bases stayed unmatched. Germline loops: CDR1 SGHNT, CDR2 YYREEE (reference sequence). The CDR3 runs to 16 residues. For the CDR3, the DNA is TGTGCCAGCAGCCCGGGGGGGACAGGGGGAGCCTACGAGCAGTACTTC. It yields the protein CASSPGGTGGAYEQYF.

In this sample, this clone turned up once. This chain connects TRBV7-3 to TRBJ1-5, with D uncertain. Trimming took off 2 bases at V and 1 base at J, with 9 bases between the two ends. The germline V gene has CDR1 SGHTA and CDR2 FQGTGA. There are 15 residues in the CDR3. CDR3 sequence: CASSLEPGSNQPQHF. DNA for the CDR3: TGTGCCAGCAGCTTAGAACCTGGCAGCAATCAGCCCCAGCATTTT.

CDR3: CAWITGEAFF. CDR3 nucleotides: TGTGCCTGGATAACAGGGGAAGCTTTCTTT. This chain connects TRBV30 to TRBJ1-1, with a weak D call TRBD1 (6 bases). Trimming stripped 4 bases from V and 8 bases from J, with 8 bases between. The CDR3 extends over 10 amino acids. The germline V gene has CDR1 GTSNPN and CDR2 SVGIG (reference sequence). Looking up the rest from reference TRBV30 and TRBJ1-1 gives the full variable domain: SQTIHQWPATLVQPVGSPLSLECTVEGTSNPNLYWYRQAAGRGLQLLFYSVGIGQISSEVPQNLSASRPQDRQFILSSKKLLLSDSGFYLCAWITGEAFFGQGTRLTVV.

The genes are TRBV7-9 and TRBJ1-3, with 7 bases that match TRBD1. The CDR3 runs to 15 residues. CDR1 SEHNR and CDR2 FQNEAQ come from the germline V gene (reference sequence). V was pared by 4 bases and J by 0 bases, with 3 bases of the junction left unmatched. For the CDR3, the DNA is TGTGCCAGCAGCTCGGGACAGAGCTCTGGAAACACCATATATTTT. It specifies CASSSGQSSGNTIYF.

The chain employs TRBV28 and TRBJ1-5; D remains unclear. Germline V gene sequence: CDR1 MDHEN, CDR2 SYDVKM. Trimming removed 5 bases at V and 5 bases at J, with 13 bases between. There are 14 residues in the CDR3. CDR3 nucleotides: TGTGCCAGCAGTCTCCCGACACCGGATCAGCCCCAGCATTTT. Amino acid sequence: CASSLPTPDQPQHF. The full variable domain, in which reference TRBV28 and TRBJ1-5 provide the parts outside the CDR3, is DVKVTQSSRYLVKRTGEKVFLECVQDMDHENMFWYRQDPGLGLRLIYFSYDVKMKEKGDIPEGYSVSREKKERFSLILESASTNQTSMYLCASSLPTPDQPQHFGDGTRLSIL.

The gene calls are TRBV5-6 and TRBJ1-2, with 9 nucleotides matching TRBD1. Unmatched junction bases numbered 4, after V lost 0 bases and J lost 7 bases. Germline-derived CDR1 and CDR2 are SGHDT and YYEEEE. The CDR3 has 14 amino acids. The chain's CDR3 is CASSLDRGRAGYTF. The CDR3 DNA is TGTGCCAGCAGCTTGGACAGGGGGCGGGCTGGCTACACCTTC.

This clone has only a few counts. The chain combines TRBV28 with TRBJ1-5, with 11 positions matching TRBD1. There are 16 residues in the CDR3. V shed 5 bases and J 3 bases; nucleotides not matched to a gene: 6. Looked up from germline, CDR1 is MDHEN and CDR2 is SYDVKM. CDR3 in DNA: TGTGCCAGCAGTACGGACAGGGGGCGTTTCAATCAGCCCCAGCATTTT. Protein product: CASSTDRGRFNQPQHF. Together with reference TRBV28 and TRBJ1-5, the CDR3 gives the full variable domain: DVKVTQSSRYLVKRTGEKVFLECVQDMDHENMFWYRQDPGLGLRLIYFSYDVKMKEKGDIPEGYSVSREKKERFSLILESASTNQTSMYLCASSTDRGRFNQPQHFGDGTRLSIL.